A selection of T cell receptor beta chains follows, all from one sample in a study of T cell repertoires in ileal Crohn's disease. Only in-frame clones appear in the TCRdb table, and some are missing; sequencing was by immunoSEQ multiplex PCR. Altogether around 33,000 clones are present, about 82% being singletons, with the ten largest covering under 20%. Sequencing input: ileal tissue. Receptors originate from an adult with Crohn's disease. CDR3s include the opening cysteine and the closing phenylalanine or tryptophan. The order of the fields is V gene, D gene, clone size, J gene, CDR3 protein, CDR3 DNA. D genes are given only for firm matches. Rows may omit the clone size; those that give it use once, few, many or a size class.

>TRBV5-1|-|few|TRBJ1-6
CASRRDNSPLHF
TGCGCCAGCCGCAGGGATAATTCACCCCTCCACTTT
>TRBV30|TRBD2|-|TRBJ2-5
CAWSSGAWSGGLGTQYF
TGTGCCTGGAGTTCAGGCGCATGGAGCGGGGGGCTCGGGACCCAGTACTTC
>TRBV19|TRBD1|-|TRBJ2-1
CASSNRDSSYNEQFF
TGTGCCAGTAGTAACCGGGACAGCTCCTACAATGAGCAGTTCTTC
>TRBV2|-|-|TRBJ2-7
CASKRRRISYEQYF
TGTGCCAGCAAACGGAGGCGGATTTCCTACGAGCAGTACTTC
>TRBV5-5|TRBD2|-|TRBJ2-7
CASSGEPGLAGDEQYF
TGTGCCAGCAGTGGGGAGCCGGGACTAGCGGGAGACGAGCAGTACTTC
>TRBV6-1|TRBD1|-|TRBJ2-2
CASKGQGATGELFF
TGTGCCAGCAAGGGACAGGGGGCGACCGGGGAGCTGTTTTTT
>TRBV12-5|TRBD2|-|TRBJ2-1
CASGLVPRAGGPEQFF
TGTGCTAGTGGTTTGGTACCGAGAGCGGGGGGGCCCGAGCAGTTCTTC
>TRBV4-2|TRBD1|few|TRBJ2-7
CASSHPTGGISYEQYF
TGTGCCAGCAGCCATCCAACAGGGGGCATTTCCTACGAGCAGTACTTC
>TRBV5-1|-|-|TRBJ2-7
CASSPQNPQVDEQYF
TGCGCCAGCAGCCCGCAAAACCCACAGGTCGACGAGCAGTACTTC
>TRBV16|-|-|TRBJ1-1
CASSQLLAGRLEAFF
TGTGCCAGCAGCCAATTGCTGGCCGGGAGACTTGAAGCTTTCTTT
>TRBV9|TRBD1|once|TRBJ1-2
CASSIAGTGVGYTF
TGTGCCAGCAGCATAGCCGGGACAGGGGTCGGCTACACCTTC
>TRBV5-1|TRBD2|once|TRBJ2-2
CASSLVMGLFSTGELFF
TGCGCCAGCAGCTTGGTTATGGGACTATTCAGCACCGGGGAGCTGTTTTTT
>TRBV5-5|-|-|TRBJ1-1
CASSLGITEAFF
TGTGCCAGCAGCTTGGGTATCACTGAAGCTTTCTTT
>TRBV4-1|-|once|TRBJ2-5
CASSQEISYF
TGCGCCAGCAGCCAAGAAATCTCGTACTTC
>TRBV5-1|TRBD2|-|TRBJ2-2
CASSRVPGLAGSSTGELFF
TGCGCCAGCTCGAGGGTTCCGGGACTAGCGGGGTCGTCCACCGGGGAGCTGTTTTTT
>TRBV4-1|-|-|TRBJ2-7
CASSQEVLYEQYF
TGCGCCAGCAGCCAAGAAGTACTCTACGAGCAGTACTTC
>TRBV30|-|-|TRBJ1-4
CAWSVQGASNEKLFF
TGTGCCTGGAGTGTACAAGGAGCGTCTAATGAAAAACTGTTTTTT
>TRBV5-1|TRBD1|-|TRBJ2-7
CASSAGQAYEQYF
TGCGCCAGCAGCGCTGGACAGGCCTACGAGCAGTACTTC
>TRBV6-1|TRBD1|-|TRBJ1-1
CASSHGTGAEAFF
TGTGCCAGCAGTCATGGGACAGGGGCTGAAGCTTTCTTT
>TRBV14|TRBD2|-|TRBJ2-5
CASSQVISVLAGQETQYF
TGTGCCAGCAGCCAAGTGATTTCGGTACTAGCGGGCCAAGAGACCCAGTACTTC
>TRBV6-5|-|-|TRBJ1-5
CASRRDIFMGPQHF
TGTGCCAGCAGACGGGACATTTTCATGGGGCCCCAGCATTTT
>TRBV6-5|-|-|TRBJ1-4
CASSRGQEVFF
TGTGCCAGCAGCCGTGGACAAGAGGTGTTTTTT
>TRBV30|TRBD1|-|TRBJ1-6
CAWSAGTGAASPLHF
TGTGCCTGGAGTGCCGGGACAGGGGCTGCTTCACCCCTCCACTTT
>TRBV6-5|TRBD1|-|TRBJ1-5
CASRAIQGEQPQHF
TGTGCCAGCAGGGCAATACAGGGGGAGCAGCCCCAGCATTTT
>TRBV18|-|-|TRBJ1-3
CASSPPEGLAGNTIYF
TGTGCCAGCTCACCACCGGAGGGATTAGCTGGAAACACCATATATTTT
>TRBV7-3|-|-|TRBJ1-1
CASSVGGGTEAFF
TGTGCCAGCAGCGTTGGGGGCGGCACTGAAGCTTTCTTT
>TRBV19|-|-|TRBJ2-7
CASSPFQGSYEQYF
TGTGCCAGTAGTCCCTTCCAGGGTTCCTACGAGCAGTACTTC
>TRBV7-9|-|-|TRBJ2-5
CASSLVGATETQYF
TGTGCCAGCAGCTTAGTTGGGGCGACAGAGACCCAGTACTTC
>TRBV29-1|TRBD1|-|TRBJ2-3
CSLRDSSTDTQYF
TGCAGCTTACGGGACAGTAGCACAGATACGCAGTATTTT
>TRBV19|TRBD2|-|TRBJ2-7
CASRLRGSGNYEQYF
TGTGCCAGTAGGCTAAGGGGTAGCGGGAACTACGAGCAGTACTTC
>TRBV30|TRBD1|once|TRBJ1-2
CAWIRQGSFGYTF
TGTGCCTGGATTCGACAGGGCAGCTTTGGCTACACCTTC
>TRBV2|TRBD2|-|TRBJ2-5
CASSVQGLAGAGETQYF
TGTGCCAGCAGTGTGCAGGGACTAGCGGGGGCCGGGGAGACCCAGTACTTC
>TRBV25-1|-|-|TRBJ1-2
CTSSDGGGSVYGYTF
TGTACCAGCAGTGACGGTGGAGGCAGCGTTTATGGCTACACCTTC
>TRBV11-3|-|-|TRBJ1-1
CASSSTANTEAFF
TGTGCCAGCAGCTCAACAGCGAACACTGAAGCTTTCTTT
>TRBV18|TRBD2|-|TRBJ2-1
CASSPRELAGSNEQFF
TGTGCCAGCTCACCAAGAGAACTAGCGGGTAGTAATGAGCAGTTCTTC
>TRBV30|TRBD2|-|TRBJ2-7
CAWSVPSGRGYEQYF
TGTGCCTGGAGTGTGCCCAGCGGGAGGGGCTACGAGCAGTACTTC
>TRBV4-3|-|-|TRBJ1-2
CASSLPRGEGYTF
TGCGCCAGCAGCCTGCCTCGGGGGGAGGGCTACACCTTC
>TRBV5-6|-|-|TRBJ2-3
CASSAGQPETDTQYF
TGTGCCAGCAGCGCGGGACAGCCCGAGACAGATACGCAGTATTTT